This T cell receptor (beta chain) was identified during a study of cytomegalovirus exposure and HLA in healthy donors (TCRdb year 2017). Background on the whole study: An earlier analysis of more than 550 of the donors reported about 300 Gb of sequence data and roughly 120 million unique TCR beta sequences obtained from some 200 million T cells. Roughly 300 gigabases of sequencing data and around 85 million unique TCR sequences made up an early release that covered over 550 HLA-typed donors. Among the roughly 430 genotyped donors, approximately 76% belonged to the genetic ancestry cluster associated with self-reported Caucasian donors. The aim of the study was to test whether cataloging public T cell receptors could identify signatures of past pathogen exposure. The study profiled the T cell repertoires of about 720 subjects by immunosequencing and related them to cytomegalovirus serostatus. In addition to the first cohort of roughly 700 subjects, a separate validation cohort of over 90 different subjects was used. High-throughput TCR immunosequencing, statistical association of individual TCRs with disease status, and machine learning were combined to predict cytomegalovirus infection status. A later analysis re-analyzed previously published TCR beta repertoires from approximately 670 donors and added high-resolution HLA genotyping to study TCR occurrence patterns. In the later analysis, no new phenotypic data were used to find candidate immune exposures; instead, reliance was placed on TCR beta sequences and their occurrence across donors. To decide whether each TCR beta V gene segment behaved as functional or pseudogenic, an earlier analysis of 587 of the donors relied on high-throughput TCR beta sequencing. Donor age, sex, ethnicity and CMV serostatus were compiled alongside the repertoire data. In a later genetic analysis, genome-wide SNP genotypes for about three fifths of the roughly 670 donors were used, and that subset was treated as a discovery cohort. All discovery cohort repertoires had been generated using a single sequencing platform. HLA typing covered class I and class II loci at four-digit resolution. The number of donors typed differed by locus, with about 629-630 for A, B, C, DRB1 and DQB1, around 500 for DQA1, about 610 for DPA1, and some 440 for DPB1. Because of strong linkage in the cohort, roughly five DR-DQ haplotypes were treated as single units for association and clustering. Among about 390 genotyped donors of the cohort, an average of 235,054 unique TCR beta nucleotide sequences were sequenced per donor, roughly 20% of them non-productive.

Overall study results and their limits: According to a later analysis, TCR association rates differed among HLA loci, with DRB1 alleles showing the most associated TCRs and HLA-C alleles showing the fewest. In a later analysis, over 15,000 TCR beta sequences were associated with specific HLA alleles at a false discovery rate of 0.05. According to a later analysis, most CMV-associated TCR beta chains appeared to be HLA-restricted, and the HLA associations seemed to be driven largely by CMV exposure. Strong co-occurrence of HLA alleles, especially DR and DQ, made assigning TCR associations to individual alleles difficult. Linkage disequilibrium might explain the correlated functional status among segregating V segments, but an unknown experimental factor could not be excluded. A cluster of highly shared sequence variants was judged likely to be a technical artifact of the sequencing pipeline. A further reported finding was that TCR beta sequences accurately predicted the HLA-A and HLA-B alleles for most subjects in the first cohort. In a later genetic analysis, fewer N-insertions in productive TCRs were reported among donors in an Asian-associated ancestry cluster than the approximately 670-donor mean. The earlier analysis of 450 to 700 of the donors excluded 15 to 20 rarely observed V segments, including chromosome 9 orphons, because counts were too low. Several of the top co-occurrence clusters appeared to be linked to parvovirus B19, influenza, CMV and Epstein-Barr virus, according to a later analysis. A total of 164 TCR beta chains were listed by the study as associated with cytomegalovirus. The cohort was sequenced for TCR beta chains only, and without alpha or paired-chain data the features that could be detected were limited. In vitro tests confirmed that a few of the cytomegalovirus-associated TCR beta chains recognize cytomegalovirus antigens. Presence/absence analyses assumed roughly uniform sequencing depth across donors, an assumption that may not hold. The 87-base-pair reads could not distinguish some IMGT-functional V segments, including TRBV6-2 and TRBV6-3, so those segments were excluded. Compared with equally common non-associated chains, HLA-associated TCR beta chains in a later analysis were more clonally expanded and had lower generation probabilities. The authors suggested that the approach could potentially be extended to other disease states and immunological phenotypes. V-gene and J-gene trimming of TCR beta chains was associated with a missense DCLRE1C variant in a later genetic analysis, and the association was replicated in an independent cohort. Broadly in line with IMGT annotations, most TCR beta V segments showed up in productive rearrangements about 90% or about 30% of the time in an earlier analysis of approximately 640 of the donors. Across donors, most TCR sequences were observed very rarely, whereas some public TCRs were present in many individuals. The only immune exposure information available for the cohort was CMV serostatus. In both the original and validation cohorts, the classifier was reported to diagnose cytomegalovirus status with high specificity and sensitivity. Because HLA typing was missing for some donors at each locus, association tests included only the typed subset.

To note about this clone: Its antigen specificity is not known. Base qualities are not provided; no much larger clone lies one nucleotide away.

To prepare the library, the immunoSEQ multiplex PCR assay was applied. The multiplex PCR relied on a mix of 60 forward primers for TCR Vbeta segments and 13 reverse primers for TCR Jbeta segments. A multiplex PCR assay on genomic DNA amplified the CDR3 region of rearranged TCR beta genes. Amplified TCR beta libraries were sequenced as 87-base-pair reads on the Illumina HiSeq System. As for how the authors treated the data: A later analysis tallied about 77 million unique TCR beta chains across the roughly 610 repertoires, and roughly 11 million of those chains were shared by two or more donors. A nearest-neighbor algorithm error-corrected the raw reads and collapsed the reads into unique sequences, merging closely related sequences to remove PCR and sequencing errors. Alignment of CDR3 sequences to IMGT reference sequences was used to assign V, D and J gene segments. For a sequence to be retained, at least a six-nucleotide match to both a V gene segment and a J gene segment was required. Rearrangements were classified as productive when the CDR3 lacked stop codons and remained in frame with V and J, and all other rearrangements were classified as non-productive. Following IMGT convention, CDR3 was defined as the stretch from the second conserved V-encoded cysteine up to the conserved J-encoded phenylalanine. Sequences without an unambiguous match to a single V gene segment were excluded from the earlier analysis of approximately 560 of the donors. An earlier analysis of about 590 of the donors classified V segments as functional when productive rearrangements were above 56.7% and as segregating when the standard deviation between donors was above 5%. A statistical classification framework was developed to diagnose cytomegalovirus status using the catalog of TCR beta chain sequences. A later analysis assigned V and J genes by comparing TCR nucleotide sequences with IMGT/GENE-DB human TR gene sequences. A later analysis assigned CDR3 sequences and most-parsimonious VDJ recombination scenarios with the TCRdist pipeline. In a later analysis, each TCR beta chain was defined by its CDR3 amino acid sequence together with its V-gene family, and reads without a unique V-gene family were excluded. As a way to deal with suspected cross-contamination and a sequencing artifact, a later analysis dropped 450 to 600 nucleotide sequences that were highly shared and had low generation probability. In a later analysis, a clonal expansion index was calculated for each public chain from normalized within-repertoire ranks of inferred template counts. In a later analysis, generation probabilities were computed with a VDJ recombination model fitted to out-of-frame rearrangements, and the resulting probabilities were checked against IGoR. In a later analysis, TCR-TCR, TCR-HLA and TCR-CMV co-occurrence was scored with hypergeometric tests, and a repertoire-size bias correction was applied to TCR pairs. To estimate false discovery rates, a later analysis permuted the HLA or CMV assignments 20 times. In a later analysis, co-occurring TCRs were grouped using DBSCAN, with TCRdist sequence similarity added in when clustering inside HLA-allele-positive subsets. Repertoires with fewer than 30,000 or more than 120,000 public chains, plus five repertoires with anomalous nucleotide sharing, were excluded from co-occurrence clustering. The table comes from immuneACCESS by way of TCRdb, which keeps in-frame sequences with V and J called. Part of the clones is missing from these tables; in studies checked, under half for an unresolved V gene and the rest for unknown reasons. From that table come the V and J calls and clone size; the DNA was used to work out D and trimming. This sample comprises 83,000 or so clones, roughly 76% of them detected only once. In total, the top ten clones hold around 1.8% of the sample.

The germline V gene yields SGHRS for CDR1 and YFSETQ for CDR2. There are 15 amino acids in the CDR3, from cysteine to phenylalanine inclusive. Only CDR3 DNA remains: 45 bases, in frame from the first base. V is cut by 4 bases and J by 2 bases, and the space between the germline ends is 16 bases. The cohort consisted of 600 or so healthy bone marrow donors. Cohort members were all nominally healthy when sampled, although unrecorded immune exposures were likely present. The donor was CMV seronegative and was included in the group of several hundred seronegative cohort members. A peripheral blood sample was collected from each donor, and TCR beta sequencing was performed on peripheral blood mononuclear cells. The Qiagen DNeasy Blood Extraction Kit was used to extract genomic DNA from the blood cell samples.

The source is a woman in her thirties in good health and CMV-seronegative. The chain employs TRBV5-1 and TRBJ2-7, and possibly TRBD2, on 6 matching bases. Sequencing input: PBMCs. The CDR3 reads as follows: CASSGGTGKAYEQYF. The DNA is as follows: TGCGCCAGCAGCGGGGGGACCGGGAAGGCCTACGAGCAGTACTTC.